The TCR beta chain under discussion was sequenced for a study of T cells after yellow fever vaccination. The ends lost 5 bases at V and 6 bases at J; junction bases unmatched: 10. The CDR3 covers 13 residues. Germline CDR1 reads DFQATT; CDR2 reads SNEGSKA (reference sequence). MiXCR was run by TCRdb on the 5' RACE reads, yielding one entry per CDR3 protein. The table has 600,000 to 750,000 distinct CDR3 sequences, about 12% seen once; the top ten hold more than 12%. The sequencing used PBMCs, collected on the day of the yellow fever booster vaccination. The V gene is TRBV20-1, the J gene TRBJ2-7; 7 nucleotides agree with TRBD2. The TCR was taken from a man aged 30 to 39 who received the YFV17D yellow fever vaccine. The CDR3 nucleotides are TGCAGTGCTCCCAGGGAGGGGATGGGCGAGCAGTACTTC. This gives the protein CSAPREGMGEQYF.